Shown below are 8 T cell receptor beta chains from a single sample sequenced in a study of T cell clonotyping in hematopoietic cell transplantation. Here immunoSEQ multiplex PCR was the method, and the copy in TCRdb shows in-frame clones only, minus some. The sample holds 37,000 or so clones, 75% to 90% seen once. The sequencing sample was made of peripheral blood mononuclear cells. The receptors here all came from a woman between 40 and 55 years old in good health. Some clones in this sample may be carry-over from other donors' samples.

This rearrangement joins TRBV10-3 to TRBJ2-7; either TRBD1 or TRBD2 may fit D (5 bases each). The germline V gene has CDR1 ENHRY and CDR2 SYGVKD. Trimming removed 4 bases at V and 2 bases at J, with 15 bases between. CDR3 length equals 15 residues. CDR3 in DNA: TGTGCCATCAGTGGAGGGGTCGGGGCGGCCTACGAGCAGTACTTC. This encodes CAISGGVGAAYEQYF.

This chain joins TRBV6-5 and TRBJ1-2; possibly TRBD1 for D (5 bases). Germline assignment: CDR1 MNHEY and CDR2 SVGAGI. Trimming cost V 5 bases and J 6 bases, with 13 bases left between them. This CDR3 is 13 amino acids long. In DNA, the CDR3 is TGTGCCAGCAGTACAGTCCAGGGCCATGGCTACACCTTC. Translated: CASSTVQGHGYTF.

The chain couples TRBV5-1 to TRBJ1-1, with TRBD1 matching over 7 bases. Per the germline V gene, CDR1 is SGHRS and CDR2 is YFSETQ. V lost 4 bases and J lost 0; bases outside the gene matches: 6. The CDR3 contains 15 residues. The CDR3, as DNA: TGCGCCAGCAGCCTAGGGACAGATCTGAACACTGAAGCTTTCTTT. It codes for CASSLGTDLNTEAFF.

The CDR3 DNA reads as TGTGCCAGCAGCCAAGGGGGCGAGGCTGAAGCTTTCTTT. This gives the protein CASSQGGEAEAFF. The V gene is TRBV14, the J gene TRBJ1-1, with D tentatively TRBD1 (5 bases). The V and J ends lost 1 base and 6 bases respectively, with 9 bases between them. Germline V gene sequence: CDR1 SGHDN, CDR2 FVKESK. The CDR3 is made up of 13 amino acids. The whole variable domain, remainder taken from reference TRBV14 and TRBJ1-1, is EAGVTQFPSHSVIEKGQTVTLRCDPISGHDNLYWYRRVMGKEIKFLLHFVKESKQDESGMPNNRFLAERTGGTYSTLKVQPAELEDSGVYFCASSQGGEAEAFFGQGTRLTVV.

The rearrangement joins TRBV6-1 to TRBJ2-7; D might be TRBD2 (5 bases). Germline loops: CDR1 MNHNS, CDR2 SASEGT. The CDR3 sequence is 14 residues long. V was cut by 7 bases and J by 5 bases, with 18 bases left in between. Written as DNA, the CDR3 is TGTGCCAGCAAGAACTTCGGGGAAAACAACGAGCAGTACTTC. Its translation: CASKNFGENNEQYF.

The chain employs TRBV18 and TRBJ1-1; 9 bases align to TRBD1. After removal of 4 bases from V and 5 bases from J, the junction contained 8 bases not matched to a gene. The CDR3 consists of 15 residues. Germline V gene data show CDR1 as KGHSH and CDR2 as LQKENI. The CDR3 DNA sequence: TGTGCCAGCTCACGAACAGGGGGCCCGGGTACTGAAGCTTTCTTT. This gives the protein CASSRTGGPGTEAFF.

With respect to this clone: Relative to the germline gene, one junction end is altered; a read error may explain this. This chain links TRBV13 with TRBJ2-6; 15 bases map to TRBD2. The CDR3 loop spans 18 amino acids. Germline V gene lookup returns CDR1 PRHDT and CDR2 FYEKMQ (reference sequence). The chain's CDR3 is CASSRGTSGGSGGNVLTF. The CDR3 DNA is TGTGCCAGCAGCCGGGGGACTAGCGGGGGGTCTGGGGGCAACGTCCTGACTTTC.

The DNA of the CDR3 is TGTGCCAGCACTCGGGACAGCAATAATGAAAAACTGTTTTTT. Amino acid sequence: CASTRDSNNEKLFF. V gene TRBV9 combines with J gene TRBJ1-4, with 7 bases matching TRBD1. The germline V gene has CDR1 SGDLS and CDR2 YYNGEE. This CDR3 has 14 amino acids. V was clipped by 6 bases and J by 4 bases; unmatched bases: 6.